This T cell receptor beta chain came from a study of spatial heterogeneity in lung cancer. Study-wide background: Where they were available, follow-up PBMC samples were sequenced, at a median of about 2 years after resection. The study consistently detected more beta-chain than alpha-chain sequences.

Study-wide points: Blood showed ubiquitous tumor TCRs more often at resection than at routine follow-up.

Single TCR cDNA molecules each had their own unique molecular identifier. One entry per CDR3 protein results from TCRdb running MiXCR on the 5' RACE reads. This sample has around 120,000 distinct CDR3 sequences; 10% to 15% occur once, and the top ten carry 16%. The time point was: blood at routine non-recurrence follow-up after resection. Sequencing was performed on whole RNA extracted from tumor and nontumor lung tissue, or from frozen PBMC, and the material was left unsorted. Looked up from germline, CDR1 is MGHDK and CDR2 is SYGVNS. Trimming pared 3 bases from V and 3 bases from J, leaving 8 bases between. The CDR3 contains 13 residues. This clonotype was picked up a small number of times. Its matching antigen is unknown.

The rearrangement links TRBV25-1 to TRBJ2-5, with a weak D call TRBD1 (5 bases). The input for sequencing was PBMCs, taken at follow-up. The TCR sequence derives from a male donor with early-stage non-small cell lung cancer. This chain's CDR3 is CASSDGREETQYF. In nucleotides, the CDR3 is TGTGCCAGCAGTGATGGCAGGGAAGAGACCCAGTACTTC.